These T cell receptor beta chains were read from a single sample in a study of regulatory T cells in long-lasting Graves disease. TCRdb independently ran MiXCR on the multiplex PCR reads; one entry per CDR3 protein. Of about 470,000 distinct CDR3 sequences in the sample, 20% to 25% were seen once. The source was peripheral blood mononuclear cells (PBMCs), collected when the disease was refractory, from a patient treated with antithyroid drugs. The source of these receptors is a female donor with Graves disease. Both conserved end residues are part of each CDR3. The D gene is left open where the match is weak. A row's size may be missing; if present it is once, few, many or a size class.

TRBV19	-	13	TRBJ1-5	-	CASSISRGQPQHF	TGTGCCAGTAGTATTTCGCGGGGGCAGCCCCAGCATTTT
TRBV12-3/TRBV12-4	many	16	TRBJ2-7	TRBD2	CASSRPPLAGGNEQYF	TGTGCCAGCAGCCGACCTCCTTTAGCGGGAGGCAACGAGCAGTACTTC
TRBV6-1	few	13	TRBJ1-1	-	CAGSHRENSEAFF	TGTGCCGGCAGTCACAGGGAAAATTCTGAAGCTTTCTTT
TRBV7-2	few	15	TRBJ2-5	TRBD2	CASSLERAGGGTQYF	TGTGCCAGCAGCTTGGAGAGAGCGGGGGGGGGGACCCAGTACTTC
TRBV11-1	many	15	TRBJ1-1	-	CASTIFKGGSTEAFF	TGTGCCAGCACCATCTTCAAGGGAGGTAGCACTGAAGCTTTCTTT
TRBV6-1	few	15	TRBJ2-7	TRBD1	CASSRGQGYSYEQYF	TGTGCCAGCAGCCGGGGACAGGGGTACTCCTACGAGCAGTACTTC
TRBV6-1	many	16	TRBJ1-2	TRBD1	CASSINPRDSLYGYTF	TGTGCCAGCAGTATCAACCCCCGGGACAGCCTCTATGGCTACACCTTC
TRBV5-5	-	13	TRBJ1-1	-	CASSLPGMTEAFF	TGTGCCAGCAGCTTGCCAGGGATGACTGAAGCTTTCTTT
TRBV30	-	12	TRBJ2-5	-	CASSVLLKTQYF	TGTGCCTCATCGGTCCTCCTCAAGACCCAGTACTTC
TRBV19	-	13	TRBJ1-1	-	CASSPWGTEGAFF	TGTGCCAGTAGCCCTTGGGGGACTGAAGGAGCTTTCTTT
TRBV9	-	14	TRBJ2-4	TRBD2	CASSPTSGRNIQYF	TGTGCCAGCAGCCCGACTAGCGGGAGGAACATTCAGTACTTC
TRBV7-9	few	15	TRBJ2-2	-	CASSLALDLTGELFF	TGTGCCAGCAGCTTAGCGCTAGATCTCACCGGGGAGCTGTTTTTT
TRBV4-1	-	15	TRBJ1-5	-	CASSQEGQLNQPQHF	TGCGCCAGCAGCCAAGAGGGCCAGCTTAATCAGCCCCAGCATTTT
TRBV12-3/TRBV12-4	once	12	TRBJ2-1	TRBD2	CASSIAGNEQFF	TGTGCCAGCAGTATAGCGGGCAATGAGCAGTTCTTC
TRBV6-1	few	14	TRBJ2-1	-	CASSGALGANEQFF	TGTGCCAGCAGTGGAGCGCTGGGGGCCAATGAGCAGTTCTTC
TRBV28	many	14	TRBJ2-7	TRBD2	CASSPGTNSYEQYF	TGTGCCAGCAGCCCCGGGACTAACTCCTACGAGCAGTACTTC